This T cell receptor (beta chain) was found in a study of blood T cells in healthy people across ages. The study's findings and limits: There were more naive CD4+ cells and higher diversity in long-lived donors than in aged donors. For the donors, CMV status was unknown and possibly confounded expanded clonotype changes.

Germline values: CDR1 SGHTA, CDR2 FQGNSA. Losses at the gene ends were 5 bases for V and 3 bases for J; bases not matched to a gene: 9. The CDR3 runs 15 residues. A second about 7 to 11 cycle PCR used barcoded and J-beta primers. A single record per CDR3 protein comes from TCRdb applying MiXCR to the 5' RACE reads. The sample has roughly 1,500,000 distinct CDR3 sequences; 35% to 45% are singletons. On this clonotype itself: The antigen remains unidentified.

The sample consisted of blood. This chain uses TRBV7-2 with TRBJ2-7; 8 nucleotides align to TRBD2. The clonotype comes from a woman under 30 in good health. As DNA, the CDR3 is TGTGCCAGCAGCCGCGGAGATAGCGGGGTCTACGAGCAGTACTTC. Translation: CASSRGDSGVYEQYF. Drawing the rest from reference TRBV7-2 and TRBJ2-7, the complete variable domain is GAGVSQSPSNKVTEKGKDVELRCDPISGHTALYWYRQSLGQGLEFLIYFQGNSAPDKSGLPSDRFSAERTGGSVSTLTIQRTQQEDSAVYLCASSRGDSGVYEQYFGPGTRLTVT.